These 11 T cell receptor beta chains came from one sample sequenced in a study of blood T cell repertoires in COVID-19. Measured with immunoSEQ multiplex PCR; TCRdb has only the in-frame clones, and not every one. The profile shows about 240,000 clones, 82% of them singletons. The sample consisted of peripheral blood. The receptors derive from an elderly woman with COVID-19, enrolled during active disease.

The rearrangement uses TRBV19 and TRBJ1-2; no firm D call. There are 15 residues in the CDR3. Germline V gives CDR1 LNHDA, CDR2 SQIVND (reference sequence). V was pared by 5 bases and J by 8 bases, with 21 bases between. Here the CDR3 reads CASSRSVTWREGYTF. In DNA form, the CDR3 reads TGTGCCAGTAGTCGCTCAGTAACCTGGCGGGAAGGCTACACCTTC.

In this sample, this clone turned up once. The chain combines TRBV15 with TRBJ2-7; 8 nucleotides agree with TRBD2. V lost 0 bases to trimming and J lost 7 bases; unmatched junction nucleotides: 11. The length of the CDR3 is 16 residues. CDR1 is LNHNV and CDR2 is YYDKDF in the germline V gene (reference sequence). Here the CDR3 reads CATSRDRPAGAREQYF. CDR3 bases: TGTGCCACCAGCAGAGATCGTCCAGCGGGAGCCCGAGAGCAGTACTTC.

The rearrangement uses TRBV5-1 and TRBJ1-6, with D maybe TRBD1 (5 bases). The germline V gene encodes CDR1 SGHRS and CDR2 YFSETQ. Trimming took off 3 bases at V and 6 bases at J, with 16 bases between the two ends. The CDR3 sequence is 16 residues long. CDR3 region: CASSSEGPSINSPLHF. The CDR3 DNA follows: TGCGCCAGCAGCTCGGAGGGGCCGTCGATTAATTCACCCCTCCACTTT.

The chain uses TRBV19 and TRBJ1-1; tentatively, D is TRBD1 (6 bases). Germline CDR1 reads LNHDA; CDR2 reads SQIVND (reference sequence). Trimming left V 5 bases short and J 0 bases short, with 22 bases between. The length of the CDR3 is 18 residues. As DNA, the CDR3 is TGTGCCAGTAGTTCTCGACAGGCGACGCTTCGAATGAACACTGAAGCTTTCTTT. Translated, it gives CASSSRQATLRMNTEAFF.

The chain combines TRBV5-1 with TRBJ2-1; TRBD2 matches 13 bases. With V trimmed by 6 bases and J by 7 bases, 7 bases remained unmatched. The CDR3 covers 15 residues. CDR1 is SGHRS and CDR2 is YFSETQ in the germline V gene. The CDR3 here is CASTLGTSGINEQFF. CDR3 DNA sequence: TGCGCCAGCACGTTGGGGACTAGCGGGATAAATGAGCAGTTCTTC. Complete variable domain (other parts from reference TRBV5-1 and TRBJ2-1): KAGVTQTPRYLIKTRGQQVTLSCSPISGHRSVSWYQQTPGQGLQFLFEYFSETQRNKGNFPGRFSGRQFSNSRSEMNVSTLELGDSALYLCASTLGTSGINEQFFGPGTRLTVL.

The chain joins TRBV19 to TRBJ1-4; 7 bases match TRBD1. This CDR3 is built from 15 residues. Germline CDR1 and CDR2: LNHDA and SQIVND (reference sequence). Losses at the gene ends were 7 bases for V and 7 bases for J; bases not matched to a gene: 12. The CDR3 region has the DNA TGTGCCAGTACCAATGGGGCAGGGGGGCTTGAAAAACTGTTTTTT. Encoded protein: CASTNGAGGLEKLFF.

The J gene is TRBJ1-3, the V gene TRBV29-1; D is undetermined. The CDR3 contains 11 residues. Looked up from germline, CDR1 is SQVTM and CDR2 is ANQGSEA. Deletions cut 4 bases from V and 3 bases from J, with 4 bases between. This chain's CDR3 is CSVAFGNTIYF. In nucleotides, the CDR3 is TGCAGCGTTGCGTTTGGAAACACCATATATTTT. Complete variable domain (other parts from reference TRBV29-1 and TRBJ1-3): SAVISQKPSRDICQRGTSLTIQCQVDSQVTMMFWYRQQPGQSLTLIATANQGSEATYESGFVIDKFPISRPNLTFSTLTVSNMSPEDSSIYLCSVAFGNTIYFGEGSWLTVV.

CDR3 DNA sequence: TGCGCCAGCAGCTTGGCCGGAGGTAGCCCCTACGAGCAGTACTTC. This sequence encodes CASSLAGGSPYEQYF. The rearrangement joins TRBV5-1 to TRBJ2-7; tentatively, D is TRBD2 (5 bases). CDR3 length: 15 residues. Germline V CDR1 and CDR2: SGHRS, YFSETQ. V lost 0 bases to trimming and J lost 2 bases, with 12 bases between them.

CDR3 coding DNA: TGTGCCAGCAGCTCCCAAATTGAGAGTTGGGCTTTCTTT. This translates into CASSSQIESWAFF. The chain combines TRBV7-2 with TRBJ1-1, with D unclear. The CDR3 has 13 residues. V lost 4 bases and J lost 11, with 17 bases in between. The germline CDR1 and CDR2 sequences are SGHTA and FQGNSA. Full variable domain (outside the CDR3, taken from reference TRBV7-2 and TRBJ1-1): GAGVSQSPSNKVTEKGKDVELRCDPISGHTALYWYRQSLGQGLEFLIYFQGNSAPDKSGLPSDRFSAERTGGSVSTLTIQRTQQEDSAVYLCASSSQIESWAFFGQGTRLTVV.

V usage is TRBV30 and J usage is TRBJ1-5; unclear D gene. The germline gives CDR1 GTSNPN, CDR2 SVGIG (reference sequence). V gave up 3 bases and J gave up 6 bases, with 15 bases separating them. The CDR3 loop spans 14 amino acids. In nucleotides, the CDR3 is TGTGCCTGGAGGGCGTCGGGTCTTGCTCAGCCCCAGCATTTT. This gives the protein CAWRASGLAQPQHF.

The chain is built from TRBV18 and TRBJ1-2, with D hard to call. V lost 3 bases, J lost 7 bases, and 12 bases lay in between. The CDR3 consists of 13 residues. The germline CDR1 and CDR2 sequences are KGHSH and LQKENI. DNA for the CDR3: TGTGCCAGCTCACCTGCCGAGGTCCCTGGCTACACCTTC. Translation: CASSPAEVPGYTF.